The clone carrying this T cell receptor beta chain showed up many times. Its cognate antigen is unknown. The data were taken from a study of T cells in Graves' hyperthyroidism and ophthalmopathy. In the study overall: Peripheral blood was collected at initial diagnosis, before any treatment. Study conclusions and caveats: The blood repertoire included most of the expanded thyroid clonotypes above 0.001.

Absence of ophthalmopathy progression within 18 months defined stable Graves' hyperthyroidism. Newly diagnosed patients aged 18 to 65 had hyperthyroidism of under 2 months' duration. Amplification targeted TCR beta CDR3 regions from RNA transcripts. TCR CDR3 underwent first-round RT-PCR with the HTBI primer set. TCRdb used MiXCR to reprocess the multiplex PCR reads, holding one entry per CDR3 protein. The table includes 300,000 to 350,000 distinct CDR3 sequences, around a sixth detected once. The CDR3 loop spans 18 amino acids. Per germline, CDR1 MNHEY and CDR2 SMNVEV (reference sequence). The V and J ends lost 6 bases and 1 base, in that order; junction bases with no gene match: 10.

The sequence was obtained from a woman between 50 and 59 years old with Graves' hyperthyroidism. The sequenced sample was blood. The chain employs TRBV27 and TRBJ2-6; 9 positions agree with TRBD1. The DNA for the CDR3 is TGTGCCAGCAGCCCGCCGGGACAGGGCTCATCTGGGGCCAACGTCCTGACTTTC. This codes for CASSPPGQGSSGANVLTF.